What follows is one TCR beta chain and its context. Produced via immunoSEQ multiplex PCR; TCRdb's table is partial and in-frame only. The repertoire consists of under 450,000 clones, with about 91% occurring once and the leading ten covering approximately 1.5%. These data belong to a study of blood T cell repertoires in COVID-19. For the study at large: Specimens from acute and convalescent COVID-19 originated in the United States, Italy and Spain. Nucleic acid was either cDNA or gDNA, and it came from T cells, B-cell-depleted T cells, or PBMCs.

The V gene lost 4 bases and the J gene lost 11 bases, with 11 bases spanning the gap. This CDR3 comprises 11 residues. Germline V gene data show CDR1 as SEHNR and CDR2 as FQNEAQ (reference sequence). The Seattle site enrolled patients during active infection and followed them longitudinally. The sample consisted of peripheral blood. The gene calls are TRBV7-9 and TRBJ1-1, with D perhaps TRBD1 (5 bases). This clonotype was sampled from a woman in her thirties or forties with COVID-19, enrolled during active disease. The CDR3 DNA reads as TGTGCCAGCAGCTACGGAGGGGAGGCTTTCTTT. This encodes CASSYGGEAFF.